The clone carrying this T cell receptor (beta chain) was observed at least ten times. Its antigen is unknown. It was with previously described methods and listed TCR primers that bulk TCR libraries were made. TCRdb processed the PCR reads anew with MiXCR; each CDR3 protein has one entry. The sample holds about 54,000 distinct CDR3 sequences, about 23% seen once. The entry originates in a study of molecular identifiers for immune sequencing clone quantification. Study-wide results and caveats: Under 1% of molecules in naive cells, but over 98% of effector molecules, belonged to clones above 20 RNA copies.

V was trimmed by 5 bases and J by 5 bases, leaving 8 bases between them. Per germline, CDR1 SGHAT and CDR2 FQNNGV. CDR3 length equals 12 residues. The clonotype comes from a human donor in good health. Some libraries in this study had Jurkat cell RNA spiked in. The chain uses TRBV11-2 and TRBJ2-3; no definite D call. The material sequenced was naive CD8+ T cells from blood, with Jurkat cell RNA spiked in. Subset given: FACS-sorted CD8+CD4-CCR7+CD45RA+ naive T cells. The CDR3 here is CASSKGVDTQYF. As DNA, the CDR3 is TGTGCCAGCAGCAAGGGTGTAGATACGCAGTATTTT.